This T cell receptor beta chain came from a study of post-analysis software for immune sequencing data. As for the study in general: The patients showed relapsing-remitting, secondary progressive and progressive-relapsing multiple sclerosis courses.

The study's findings and limits: Elevated frequency relative to controls characterized a handful of TRBV segments in patients, TRBV5-6, TRBV5-1 and TRBV20-1 among them. Samples sharing a preparation batch grouped tightly together when assessed by F measure.

This CDR3 comprises 11 residues. V dropped 7 bases and J dropped 7; count of bases not matched to a gene: 6. CDR1 and CDR2 from the germline V gene are DFQATT and SNEGSKA (reference sequence). Unique-molecular-identifier-tagged TCR beta cDNA libraries were used. cDNA molecules numbering about half a million came from roughly 0.93 to 9.6 million T cells. TCRdb processed the PCR reads anew with MiXCR; each CDR3 protein has one entry. There are under 200,000 distinct CDR3 sequences in the sample; 35% to 40% occur only once, and 25% to 35% lies in the top ten. As concerns this clonotype: Its antigen is undetermined.

This TCR came from a girl aged 10 to 17 with multiple sclerosis. The sequencing here drew on blood, taken after autologous hematopoietic stem cell transplantation. The chain recombines TRBV20-1 with TRBJ1-1, with 7 bases matching TRBD1. The CDR3 bases are TGCAGTGGCGTAGGGGGCTTTGAAGCTTTCTTT. Its protein product is CSGVGGFEAFF.